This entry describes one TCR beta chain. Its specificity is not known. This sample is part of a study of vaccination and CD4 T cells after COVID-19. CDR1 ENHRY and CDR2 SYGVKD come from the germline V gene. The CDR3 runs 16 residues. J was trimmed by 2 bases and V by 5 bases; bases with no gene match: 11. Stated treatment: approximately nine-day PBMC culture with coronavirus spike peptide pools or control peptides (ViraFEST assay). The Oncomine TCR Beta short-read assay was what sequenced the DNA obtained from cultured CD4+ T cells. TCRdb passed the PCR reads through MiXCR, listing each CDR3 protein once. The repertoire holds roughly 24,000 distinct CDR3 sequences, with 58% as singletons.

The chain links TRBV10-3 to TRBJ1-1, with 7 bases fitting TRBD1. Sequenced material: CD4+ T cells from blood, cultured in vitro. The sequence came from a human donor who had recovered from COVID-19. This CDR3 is CAISQHRGGGNTEAFF. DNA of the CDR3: TGTGCCATCAGTCAACACAGGGGTGGGGGAAACACTGAAGCTTTCTTT.